These 19 T cell receptor beta chains came from one sample sequenced in a study of blood T cell repertoires in COVID-19. The repertoire was sequenced with immunoSEQ multiplex PCR; TCRdb's copy has only in-frame clones and lacks some. Among around 59,000 clones, 80% were seen once, and the ten largest hold 6.5% to 8.5%. Sequenced: peripheral blood. These receptors originate from a man aged 60 to 75 with acute or convalescent COVID-19.

The V and J genes are TRBV7-9 and TRBJ2-7; possible D gene TRBD1, 6 bases. The V end was cut by 4 bases, the J end by 4 bases, with 14 bases between. CDR3 length: 14 amino acids. Germline CDR1 reads SEHNR; CDR2 reads FQNEAQ (reference sequence). CDR3 protein: CASSSPTGFYEQYF. Here the CDR3 DNA reads TGTGCCAGCAGCTCCCCGACAGGATTTTACGAGCAGTACTTC.

This clone was found once. The chain joins TRBV5-4 to TRBJ1-1, with TRBD1 matching over 7 bases. V shed 0 bases and J 2 bases; nucleotides not matched to a gene: 4. The CDR3 contains 15 residues. Germline V gene sequence: CDR1 SGHNT, CDR2 YYREEE (reference sequence). In DNA form, the CDR3 reads TGTGCCAGCAGCTTGGCGGCAGGGGGTAACACTGAAGCTTTCTTT. Translating it yields CASSLAAGGNTEAFF.

The rearrangement uses TRBV7-2 and TRBJ2-5, with TRBD2 matching 8 bases. The ends lost 1 base at V and 2 bases at J; junction bases unmatched: 9. Germline assignment: CDR1 SGHTA and CDR2 FQGNSA. The CDR3 totals 17 residues. CDR3: CASSLDYGGGNQETQYF. The CDR3 DNA reads TGTGCCAGCAGCTTAGATTATGGCGGGGGGAATCAAGAGACCCAGTACTTC. Full variable domain (outside the CDR3, taken from reference TRBV7-2 and TRBJ2-5): GAGVSQSPSNKVTEKGKDVELRCDPISGHTALYWYRQSLGQGLEFLIYFQGNSAPDKSGLPSDRFSAERTGGSVSTLTIQRTQQEDSAVYLCASSLDYGGGNQETQYFGPGTRLLVL.

The CDR3 nucleotides are TGTGCCAGCTCACTCAAGGGACACTCAACTAATGAAAAACTGTTTTTT. Its translation: CASSLKGHSTNEKLFF. V is TRBV18 and J is TRBJ1-4, with D possibly TRBD1 on 6 matching bases. This CDR3 region has 16 residues. Germline V gene sequence: CDR1 KGHSH, CDR2 LQKENI. With 4 bases removed from V and 0 bases from J, the gap between germline ends came to 12 bases.

CDR3 loop: CATSDPPGGTQYF. In DNA form, the CDR3 reads TGTGCCACCAGTGATCCCCCCGGGGGTACGCAGTATTTT. This chain connects TRBV24-1 to TRBJ2-3, with D tentatively TRBD2 (6 bases). The CDR3 is 13 amino acids. Germline V gene data show CDR1 as KGHDR and CDR2 as SFDVKD. Trimming shortened V by 3 bases and J by 8 bases, and 11 bases separated the two germline ends.

The chain uses TRBV2 and TRBJ1-2, with D tentatively TRBD1 (6 bases). Trimming shortened V by 7 bases and J by 8 bases, and 17 bases separated the two germline ends. CDR3 length: 13 amino acids. Germline CDR1 is SNHLY and CDR2 is FYNNEI. CDR3 DNA sequence: TGTGCCAGCAAAAGGACAGCTTCCGACGGCTACACCTTC. This encodes CASKRTASDGYTF.

This chain uses TRBV7-9 with TRBJ2-3; 10 bases match TRBD2. V lost 4 bases, J lost 2 bases, and 3 bases stayed unmatched. The CDR3 length is 15 residues. Looked up from germline, CDR1 is SEHNR and CDR2 is FQNEAQ (reference sequence). The CDR3 nucleotides are TGTGCCAGCAGCTCCACTAGCGGGGCCACAGATACGCAGTATTTT. As protein: CASSSTSGATDTQYF.

This sequence joins TRBV30 and TRBJ1-6, with 7 bases aligning to TRBD1. The V segment lost 8 bases and the J segment 9 bases; nucleotides outside the gene matches: 10. Germline V gives CDR1 GTSNPN, CDR2 SVGIG (reference sequence). CDR3 length: 13 amino acids. DNA of the CDR3: TGTGCCGGACGACAGGGTTCCGGTTCACCCCTCCACTTT. Amino acids: CAGRQGSGSPLHF.

The rearrangement links TRBV7-6 to TRBJ2-5; 8 nucleotides match TRBD2. This CDR3 has 16 residues. Trimming cost V 5 bases and J 5 bases; bases outside gene matches: 13. The germline gives CDR1 SGHVS, CDR2 FNYEAQ. CDR3: CASSRTSGGAGETQYF. CDR3 DNA: TGTGCCAGCAGCCGCACTAGCGGTGGGGCCGGGGAGACCCAGTACTTC.

The chain is built from TRBV24-1 and TRBJ1-3, with TRBD1 matching over 7 bases. With V trimmed by 3 bases and J by 3 bases, 10 bases remained unmatched. The CDR3 runs to 17 residues. Germline assignment: CDR1 KGHDR and CDR2 SFDVKD. CDR3 residues: CATSDPRRQGDGNTIYF. CDR3 DNA: TGTGCCACCAGTGATCCCAGGAGACAGGGCGATGGAAACACCATATATTTT.

The chain carries TRBV6-5 and TRBJ2-3; D might be TRBD2 (5 bases). This CDR3 region has 15 residues. With 2 bases removed from V and 1 base from J, the gap between germline ends came to 10 bases. Germline assignment: CDR1 MNHEY and CDR2 SVGAGI. The CDR3 DNA reads as TGTGCCAGCAGTTACGGTAGCGCTGGCACAGATACGCAGTATTTT. It specifies CASSYGSAGTDTQYF.

The chain joins TRBV19 to TRBJ2-2; 12 nucleotides align to TRBD2. Trimming took 3 bases from V and 9 from J; bases not matched to a gene: 11. There are 17 residues in the CDR3. Per the germline V gene, CDR1 is LNHDA and CDR2 is SQIVND (reference sequence). CDR3 region: CASSIGTSGGSARELFF. As DNA, the CDR3 is TGTGCCAGTAGTATTGGCACTAGCGGGGGGTCAGCAAGGGAGCTGTTTTTT.

This clone qualifies as medium-sized. The genes are TRBV6-5 and TRBJ1-2; D remains ambiguous. This CDR3 comprises 14 residues. The germline CDR1 and CDR2 sequences are MNHEY and SVGAGI. V was shortened by 6 bases and J by 0 bases, with 11 bases between the two germline ends. The CDR3 loop reads CASSLRETNYGYTF. The CDR3 nucleotides are TGTGCCAGCAGCCTCCGGGAAACTAACTATGGCTACACCTTC.

The DNA for the CDR3 is TGTGCCAGCAGCCCCAGACAGGGGGCGGCTAACTATGGCTACACCTTC. Residues: CASSPRQGAANYGYTF. This chain joins TRBV3-1 (or the pseudogene TRBV3-2) and TRBJ1-2; TRBD1 matches at 10 bases. The V gene end was trimmed by 4 bases and the J gene end by 0 bases; junction bases not matched to a gene: 5. The CDR3 loop spans 16 amino acids. Germline CDR1 is LGHDT and CDR2 is YNNKEL (reference sequence).

This clone was seen a handful of times. The rearrangement links TRBV28 to TRBJ2-7; 8 nucleotides agree with TRBD1. The CDR3 is made up of 14 amino acids. Trimming at V came to 5 bases and at J to 7 bases, leaving 10 bases not matched to a gene. Germline-derived CDR1 and CDR2 are MDHEN and SYDVKM. The DNA for the CDR3 is TGTGCCAGCAGTACCCGGGACAGGATCGATGAGCAGTACTTC. This encodes CASSTRDRIDEQYF.

The CDR3 DNA reads TGCAGCGTTGAGTCGGGGTACGAGCAGTACTTC. Translating gives CSVESGYEQYF. The chain combines TRBV29-1 with TRBJ2-7, with D tentatively TRBD2 (5 bases). Between the trimmed V and J ends, which lost 3 bases and 4 bases, there was a span of 7 bases. The CDR3 consists of 11 residues. The germline CDR1 and CDR2 sequences are SQVTM and ANQGSEA.

The chain couples TRBV7-2 to TRBJ2-1; 13 positions match TRBD2. Germline V gene data show CDR1 as SGHTA and CDR2 as FQGNSA. V was clipped by 5 bases and J by 7 bases; unmatched bases: 5. This CDR3 comprises 15 residues. The CDR3 nucleotides read TGTGCCAGCAGCACACTAGCGGGGGGGCCTAATGAGCAGTTCTTC. Its translation is CASSTLAGGPNEQFF.

The rearrangement uses TRBV3-1 (or the pseudogene TRBV3-2) and TRBJ2-5, with 11 positions matching TRBD2. Germline V gene data show CDR1 as LGHDT and CDR2 as YNNKEL (reference sequence). Unmatched junction bases numbered 7, after V lost 5 bases and J lost 5 bases. The CDR3 totals 15 residues. The CDR3 loop is CASSYLAGGEETQYF. CDR3 DNA sequence: TGTGCCAGCAGCTACCTAGCGGGGGGCGAGGAGACCCAGTACTTC.

The CDR3 spells CASSLGHSGANVLTF. In nucleotides, the CDR3 is TGTGCCAGCAGTTTAGGCCACTCTGGGGCCAACGTCCTGACTTTC. This chain uses TRBV27 with TRBJ2-6; D gene unclear. V lost 2 bases to trimming and J lost 0 bases, with 5 bases between them. CDR3 size: 15 residues. Germline V gene data show CDR1 as MNHEY and CDR2 as SMNVEV (reference sequence). Variable domain in full (rest from reference TRBV27 and TRBJ2-6): EAQVTQNPRYLITVTGKKLTVTCSQNMNHEYMSWYRQDPGLGLRQIYYSMNVEVTDKGDVPEGYKVSRKEKRNFPLILESPSPNQTSLYFCASSLGHSGANVLTFGAGSRLTVL.